These T cell receptor beta chains were read from a single sample in a study of T cell repertoires in cytomegalovirus infection. TCRdb analysed the reads with MiXCR anew, one entry per CDR3 protein. The sample lists about 250,000 distinct CDR3 sequences, about 18% occurring once. The sequencing input was CD8+ T cells from PBMCs. The source of these receptors is a human donor in good health (CMV status not recorded). Some clones in this sample may be carry-over from other donors' samples. The CDR3 runs from the conserved cysteine through the conserved F or W. Fields, in order: D gene, V gene, clone size, J gene, CDR3 length, CDR3 DNA, CDR3 protein. A D gene is named only where the DNA matches it firmly. The listing skips clone size in some rows; elsewhere it reads once, few, many or a size class.

d_gene: .
v_gene: TRBV5-1
abundance: once
j_gene: TRBJ2-4
len: 12
CDR3nt: TGCGCCAGCTCCCTCTACAGGGACATTCAGTACTTC
CDR3aa: CASSLYRDIQYF

d_gene: .
v_gene: TRBV6-2/TRBV6-3
abundance: many
j_gene: TRBJ2-7
len: 14
CDR3nt: TGTGCCAGCAGTTACCCGGGAAAGGGCGGCGAGCAGTACTTC
CDR3aa: CASSYPGKGGEQYF

d_gene: .
v_gene: TRBV11-2
abundance: many
j_gene: TRBJ2-7
len: 13
CDR3nt: TGTGCCAGCAGCTGGAAGGGGGTCCACGAGCAGTACTTC
CDR3aa: CASSWKGVHEQYF

d_gene: .
v_gene: TRBV7-2
abundance: many
j_gene: TRBJ2-5
len: 13
CDR3nt: TGTGCCAGCAGGATTAACGCCCAAGAGACCCAGTACTTC
CDR3aa: CASRINAQETQYF

d_gene: .
v_gene: TRBV6-5
abundance: few
j_gene: TRBJ1-6
len: 16
CDR3nt: TGTGCCAGCAGTTACGTACAGCCTTCCTATAATTCACCCCTCCACTTT
CDR3aa: CASSYVQPSYNSPLHF

d_gene: TRBD1
v_gene: TRBV20-1
abundance: few
j_gene: TRBJ1-2
len: 13
CDR3nt: TGCAGTGCTAGAGACAGGGGGCTCTATGGCTACACCTTC
CDR3aa: CSARDRGLYGYTF

d_gene: .
v_gene: TRBV6-1
abundance: few
j_gene: TRBJ2-7
len: 13
CDR3nt: TGTGCCAGCAGTGAAAAGGAGTGGAACGAGCAGTACTTC
CDR3aa: CASSEKEWNEQYF

d_gene: .
v_gene: TRBV6-5
abundance: few
j_gene: TRBJ2-2
len: 15
CDR3nt: TGTGCCAGCAGTTACTCCGCACAGGGAACCGGGGAGCTGTTTTTT
CDR3aa: CASSYSAQGTGELFF

d_gene: TRBD1
v_gene: TRBV6-5
abundance: many
j_gene: TRBJ2-1
len: 13
CDR3nt: TGTGCCAGCAGTCTAGACAGGGCGAATGAGCAGTTCTTC
CDR3aa: CASSLDRANEQFF

d_gene: .
v_gene: TRBV20-1
abundance: .
j_gene: TRBJ1-1
len: 15
CDR3nt: TGCAGTGCTAGTCCTCTCTCCACAGGGAGCACTGAAGCTTTCTTT
CDR3aa: CSASPLSTGSTEAFF

d_gene: .
v_gene: TRBV20-1
abundance: .
j_gene: TRBJ2-7
len: 14
CDR3nt: TGCAGTGCTAGACTCTCTCTGGGGGGCAACGAGCAGTACTTC
CDR3aa: CSARLSLGGNEQYF

d_gene: .
v_gene: TRBV7-2
abundance: many
j_gene: TRBJ1-5
len: 12
CDR3nt: TGTGCCAGCAGCTTAGAGTATCAGCCCCAGCATTTT
CDR3aa: CASSLEYQPQHF

d_gene: .
v_gene: TRBV20-1
abundance: few
j_gene: TRBJ2-4
len: 13
CDR3nt: TGCAGTGCTCCCGGGACCATATTGGACATTCAGTACTTC
CDR3aa: CSAPGTILDIQYF

d_gene: TRBD1
v_gene: TRBV10-3
abundance: .
j_gene: TRBJ2-4
len: 15
CDR3nt: TGTGCCATCCGTGAAACCGGGACAGGGGGGGACATTCAGTACTTC
CDR3aa: CAIRETGTGGDIQYF

d_gene: TRBD1
v_gene: TRBV29-1
abundance: .
j_gene: TRBJ1-1
len: 15
CDR3nt: TGCAGCGTTGAAGGGACAGGGGAGTCCGACACTGAAGCTTTCTTT
CDR3aa: CSVEGTGESDTEAFF

d_gene: TRBD2
v_gene: TRBV4-2
abundance: .
j_gene: TRBJ2-2
len: 19
CDR3nt: TGTGCCAGCAGCCAAGATCCCGCCTCTAGCGGGATGTTGGCCGGGGAGCTGTTTTTT
CDR3aa: CASSQDPASSGMLAGELFF

d_gene: .
v_gene: TRBV6-5
abundance: many
j_gene: TRBJ2-3
len: 15
CDR3nt: TGTGCCAGCAGTTACTCTCGGGACGGCACAGATACGCAGTATTTT
CDR3aa: CASSYSRDGTDTQYF